A single sample is the source of the 15 T cell receptor beta chains below, sequenced in a study of tumor and adjacent non-tumor tissue in lung cancer. This sample's RNA came from whole unsorted tissue. More than 3 cm separated this lung sample from the edge of the tumor. A modified ARM-PCR protocol with three rounds of nested PCR amplified TCRbeta. Via MiXCR, TCRdb re-called the multiplex PCR reads, giving one row per CDR3 protein. The sample includes approximately 110,000 distinct CDR3 sequences, 60% to 80% of them seen just once. The sample consisted of distant non-tumor lung tissue. Receptor source: a man in his 60s with non-small cell lung cancer.

Remarks on this clonotype: The junction shows a germline mismatch at one end, possibly a read error. This rearrangement joins TRBV12-3 or TRBV12-4 to TRBJ2-1; D possibly uses TRBD1 or TRBD2 (5 bases each). The CDR3 spans 15 residues. CDR3: CASRWGIGCYNEHFF. Here the CDR3 DNA reads TGTGCCAGCAGATGGGGGATAGGGTGTTACAATGAGCACTTCTTC.

A remark on this clonotype: A read error may produce the germline difference seen at one junction end. The chain carries TRBV4-3 and TRBJ2-7; 10 bases line up with TRBD2. This CDR3 comprises 16 residues. The germline CDR1 and CDR2 sequences are LGHNA and YSLEER. As DNA, the CDR3 is TGCGCCAACAGACAAGATCAGGCTAGCGGGAGTTACGGGCAGTACTTC. Translated, it gives CANRQDQASGSYGQYF.

With regard to this clonotype: At one end the junction does not follow the germline gene, possibly because of a read error. The chain combines TRBV6-5 with TRBJ2-7; TRBD1 agrees at 9 bases. Germline CDR1 reads MNHEY; CDR2 reads SVGAGI. The CDR3 loop spans 14 amino acids. The CDR3 sequence: CVSSWGTGRSEQCF. The CDR3 nucleotides are TGTGTCAGCAGTTGGGGGACAGGGAGGAGCGAGCAGTGCTTC.

This clonotype was observed many times. At one end, the junction sequence differs from germline, possibly due to a read error. J is TRBJ2-7 and V is TRBV10-3; 7 bases line up with TRBD2. CDR1 ENHRY and CDR2 SYGVKD come from the germline V gene. The CDR3 runs to 13 residues. CDR3 loop: CAVGGRADYVQYF. As DNA, the CDR3 is TGTGCCGTCGGCGGGAGAGCGGACTACGTGCAGTACTTC.

This clonotype has ten or more counts. The CDR3 spells CASTGTGSLYGYTF. The CDR3 coding sequence is TGTGCCAGCACCGGGACAGGGTCGCTCTATGGCTACACCTTC. This chain uses TRBV6-5 with TRBJ1-2, with TRBD1 identical over 9 bases. Germline CDR1 and CDR2: MNHEY and SVGAGI. The CDR3 is made up of 14 amino acids. The trim removed 7 bases at V and 4 bases at J, leaving 7 bases unmatched.

Comments on this clonotype: Likely a read error: the CDR3 ends without its conserved phenylalanine or tryptophan. V is TRBV10-2 and J is TRBJ1-5; D is uncertain. The germline V and J ends were trimmed by 2 bases and 2 bases, with 13 bases remaining between them. The CDR3 has 16 residues. Per the germline V gene, CDR1 is WSHSY and CDR2 is SAAADI. The CDR3 is CASSETDGVGNQPQHS. The CDR3 DNA sequence: TGCGCCAGCAGTGAGACAGATGGGGTTGGCAATCAGCCCCAGCATTCT.

With respect to this clonotype: This sequence may be a read error, since a much larger clone differs from it by one base. The CDR3 carries no conserved terminal phenylalanine or tryptophan, so it likely arises from a read error. The chain employs TRBV6-2 or TRBV6-3 and TRBJ2-1; D is perhaps TRBD1 or TRBD2 (5 bases each). Trimming stripped 3 bases from V and 3 bases from J, with 12 bases between. Germline V gene lookup returns CDR1 MNHEY and CDR2 SVGEGT. This CDR3 is 15 amino acids long. CDR3 DNA: TGTGCCAGCAGTTATCGTGGGACGCTCTACAATGAGCAGTTCTCC. It yields the protein CASSYRGTLYNEQFS.

This clonotype has only a few counts. The junction departs from the called germline gene at one end, perhaps through a read error. The V and J genes are TRBV11-3 and TRBJ2-7; 8 positions match TRBD2. The CDR3 sequence is 16 residues long. Looked up from germline, CDR1 is SGHNT and CDR2 is YENEEA. CDR3 bases: TGTGCCAGCAGCCGGGGGGGGACTATGCGCTTCCCCGAGCAGTGCTTC. The encoded protein is CASSRGGTMRFPEQCF.

Note on this clonotype: A much larger clonotype is one base distant, so this may be a read error. V and J are TRBV30 and TRBJ2-1; D call uncertain. The CDR3 consists of 11 residues. From germline, CDR1 is GTSNPN and CDR2 SVGIG (reference sequence). CDR3 nucleotide sequence: TGTGCCTGGAGGGGCTACAATAAGCAGTTCTTC. Translating gives CAWRGYNKQFF.

The chain links TRBV20-1 to TRBJ2-7, with TRBD2 identical over 7 bases. The CDR3 has 13 residues. Per the germline V gene, CDR1 is DFQATT and CDR2 is SNEGSKA (reference sequence). The junction had 10 bases not matched to a gene; V was cut back by 7 bases and J by 4 bases. The CDR3 coding sequence is TGCAGTGTCTGGTTGGCGGGGGAGTACGAGCAGTACTTC. Its protein is CSVWLAGEYEQYF.

Only one count was recorded for this clonotype. A read error may account for a junction end that differs from germline. This chain links TRBV6-5 with TRBJ1-4, with D perhaps matching TRBD1 (6 bases). This CDR3 comprises 15 residues. Germline V lookup: CDR1 MNHEY, CDR2 SVGAGI. CDR3 nucleotides: TGTGTCAGCAGTTATCTCGGGACAACGGATGAAAAACTGTTTTTT. This translates into CVSSYLGTTDEKLFF.

The gene calls are TRBV7-8 and TRBJ1-2, with D uncertain. CDR1 is SGHVS, CDR2 FQNEAQ, per germline. This CDR3 comprises 13 residues. V gave up 5 bases and J gave up 8 bases, with 15 bases separating them. The CDR3 DNA reads as TGTGCCAGCAGCCCCGGGCAGAGTTGGGGCTACACCTTC. Residues: CASSPGQSWGYTF.

Of note for this clonotype: Given a much more abundant clone one base away, this may be a read error. V gene TRBV5-1 combines with J gene TRBJ2-1; 8 positions agree with TRBD1. The CDR3 has 15 residues. CDR1 is SGHRS and CDR2 is YFSETQ in the germline V gene. The chain's CDR3 is CTSAGTGPLYNEQFF. Written as DNA, the CDR3 is TGCACCAGCGCCGGGACAGGTCCTCTCTACAATGAGCAGTTCTTC.

This clonotype was picked up many times. The chain employs TRBV4-3 and TRBJ2-4; TRBD2 matches at 14 bases. CDR3 length equals 20 residues. Germline lookup yields CDR1 LGHNA and CDR2 YSLEER. The V gene end was trimmed by 0 bases and the J gene end by 1 base; junction bases not matched to a gene: 8. The DNA for the CDR3 is TGCGCCAGCAGCCAAGAGGGACTAGCGGGAGATAGAGCGGCCAAAAACATTCAGTACTTC. It specifies CASSQEGLAGDRAAKNIQYF.

This clonotype showed up just once. A much larger clone lies one base from this, so it may be a read error. V usage is TRBV5-8 and J usage is TRBJ1-5, with 7 bases lining up with TRBD1. This CDR3 comprises 16 residues. CDR1 and CDR2 from the germline V gene are SGHTS and YDEGEE. The CDR3 bases are TGTGCCAGCAGCTTGGGGCCCCGGGACAGCTATCAGCCCCGGCATTTT. Residues: CASSLGPRDSYQPRHF.